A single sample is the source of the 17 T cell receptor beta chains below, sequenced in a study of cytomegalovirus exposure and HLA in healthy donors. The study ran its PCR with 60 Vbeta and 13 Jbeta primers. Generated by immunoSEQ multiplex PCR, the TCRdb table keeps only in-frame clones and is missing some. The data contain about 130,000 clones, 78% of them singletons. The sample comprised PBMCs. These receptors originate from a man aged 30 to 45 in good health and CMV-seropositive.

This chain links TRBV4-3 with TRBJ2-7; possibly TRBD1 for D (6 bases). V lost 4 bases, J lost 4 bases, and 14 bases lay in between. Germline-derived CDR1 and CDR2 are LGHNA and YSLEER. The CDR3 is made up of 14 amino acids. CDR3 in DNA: TGCGCCAGCAGCCCGACACAGGGTCAGTACGAGCAGTACTTC. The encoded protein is CASSPTQGQYEQYF.

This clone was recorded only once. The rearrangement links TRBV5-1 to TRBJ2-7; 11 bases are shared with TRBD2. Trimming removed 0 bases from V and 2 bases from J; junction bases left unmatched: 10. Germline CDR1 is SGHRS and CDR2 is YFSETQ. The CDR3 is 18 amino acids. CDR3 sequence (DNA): TGCGCCAGCAGCTTGGCCCCCACTAGCGGGAGCTCCGCCTACGAGCAGTACTTC. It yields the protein CASSLAPTSGSSAYEQYF. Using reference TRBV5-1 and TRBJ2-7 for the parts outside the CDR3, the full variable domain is KAGVTQTPRYLIKTRGQQVTLSCSPISGHRSVSWYQQTPGQGLQFLFEYFSETQRNKGNFPGRFSGRQFSNSRSEMNVSTLELGDSALYLCASSLAPTSGSSAYEQYFGPGTRLTVT.

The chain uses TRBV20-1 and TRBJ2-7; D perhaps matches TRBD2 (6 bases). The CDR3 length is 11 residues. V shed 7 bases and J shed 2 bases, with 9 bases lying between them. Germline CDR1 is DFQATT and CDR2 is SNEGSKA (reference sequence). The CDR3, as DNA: TGCAGTGGGGAGGAGGCCTACGAGCAGTACTTC. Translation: CSGEEAYEQYF.

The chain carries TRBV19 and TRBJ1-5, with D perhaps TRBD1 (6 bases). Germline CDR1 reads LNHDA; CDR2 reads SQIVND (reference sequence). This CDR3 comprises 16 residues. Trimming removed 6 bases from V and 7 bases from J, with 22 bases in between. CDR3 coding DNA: TGTGCCAGTAGCATGGGGGGGGCGACGCTCTCCCAGCCCCAGCATTTT. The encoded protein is CASSMGGATLSQPQHF.

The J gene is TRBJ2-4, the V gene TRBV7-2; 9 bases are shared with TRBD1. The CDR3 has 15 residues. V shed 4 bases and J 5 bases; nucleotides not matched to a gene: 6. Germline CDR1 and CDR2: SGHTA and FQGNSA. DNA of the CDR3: TGTGCCAGCAGCTGGGGGACAGGGATACAAAACATTCAGTACTTC. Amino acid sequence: CASSWGTGIQNIQYF.

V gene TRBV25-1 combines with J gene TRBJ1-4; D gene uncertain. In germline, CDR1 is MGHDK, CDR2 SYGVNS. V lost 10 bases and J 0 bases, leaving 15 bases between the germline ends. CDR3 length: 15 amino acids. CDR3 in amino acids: CATIQFPSTNEKLFF. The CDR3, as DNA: TGTGCCACCATCCAGTTCCCGTCAACTAATGAAAAACTGTTTTTT. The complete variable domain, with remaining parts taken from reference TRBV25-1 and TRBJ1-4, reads EADIYQTPRYLVIGTGKKITLECSQTMGHDKMYWYQQDPGMELHLIHYSYGVNSTEKGDLSSESTVSRIRTEHFPLTLESARPSHTSQYLCATIQFPSTNEKLFFGSGTQLSVL.

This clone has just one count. The CDR3: CASSVRQGISGANVLTF. The CDR3 coding sequence is TGTGCCAGCAGTGTCCGACAGGGGATCTCTGGGGCCAACGTCCTGACTTTC. The chain carries TRBV2 and TRBJ2-6; 8 bases align to TRBD1. J lost 0 bases, V lost 4 bases, and 5 bases had no gene match. The germline V gene has CDR1 SNHLY and CDR2 FYNNEI. There are 17 residues in the CDR3.

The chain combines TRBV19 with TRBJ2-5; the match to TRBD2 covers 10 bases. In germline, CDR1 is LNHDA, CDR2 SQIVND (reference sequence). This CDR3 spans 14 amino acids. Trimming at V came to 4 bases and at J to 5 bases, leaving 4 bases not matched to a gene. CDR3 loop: CASSTRTSGETQYF. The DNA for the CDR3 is TGTGCCAGTAGTACACGGACTAGCGGTGAGACCCAGTACTTC.

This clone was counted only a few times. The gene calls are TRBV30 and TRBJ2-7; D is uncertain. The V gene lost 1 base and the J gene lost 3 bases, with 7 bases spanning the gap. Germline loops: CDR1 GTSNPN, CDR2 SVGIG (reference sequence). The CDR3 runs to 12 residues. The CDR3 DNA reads TGTGCCTGGAGTGATACAATCTACGAGCAGTACTTC. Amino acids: CAWSDTIYEQYF. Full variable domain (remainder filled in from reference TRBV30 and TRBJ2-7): SQTIHQWPATLVQPVGSPLSLECTVEGTSNPNLYWYRQAAGRGLQLLFYSVGIGQISSEVPQNLSASRPQDRQFILSSKKLLLSDSGFYLCAWSDTIYEQYFGPGTRLTVT.

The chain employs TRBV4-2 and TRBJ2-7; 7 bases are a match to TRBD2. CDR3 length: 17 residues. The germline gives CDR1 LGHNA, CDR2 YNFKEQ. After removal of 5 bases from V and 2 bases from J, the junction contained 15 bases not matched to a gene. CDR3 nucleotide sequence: TGTGCCAGCAGCGAGGCAGTCGGGGGGAGCCCCCCCTACGAGCAGTACTTC. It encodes CASSEAVGGSPPYEQYF.

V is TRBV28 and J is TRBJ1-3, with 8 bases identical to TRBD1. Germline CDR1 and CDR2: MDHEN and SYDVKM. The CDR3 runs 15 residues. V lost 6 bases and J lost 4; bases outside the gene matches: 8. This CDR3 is CASSHKQGVGNTIYF. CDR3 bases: TGTGCCAGCAGCCACAAACAGGGGGTCGGAAACACCATATATTTT.

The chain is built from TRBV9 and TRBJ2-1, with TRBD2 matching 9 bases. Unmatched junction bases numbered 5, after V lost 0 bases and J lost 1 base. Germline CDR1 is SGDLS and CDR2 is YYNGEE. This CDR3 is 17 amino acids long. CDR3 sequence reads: CASSVVSGSRSYNEQFF. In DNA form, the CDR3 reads TGTGCCAGCAGCGTAGTTAGCGGGAGTAGGTCCTACAATGAGCAGTTCTTC.

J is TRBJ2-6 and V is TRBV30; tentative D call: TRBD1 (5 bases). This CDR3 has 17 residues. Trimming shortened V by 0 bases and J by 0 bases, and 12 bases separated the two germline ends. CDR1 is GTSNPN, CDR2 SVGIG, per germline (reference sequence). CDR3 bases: TGTGCCTGGAGTGTCGACAGAACAAACTCTGGGGCCAACGTCCTGACTTTC. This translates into CAWSVDRTNSGANVLTF.

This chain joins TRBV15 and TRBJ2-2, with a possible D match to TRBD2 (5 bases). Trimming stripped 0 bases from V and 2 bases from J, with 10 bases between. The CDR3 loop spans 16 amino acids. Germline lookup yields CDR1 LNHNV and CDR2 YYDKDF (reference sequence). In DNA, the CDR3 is TGTGCCACCAGCAGAGATGTGGGAGTTAACACCGGGGAGCTGTTTTTT. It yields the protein CATSRDVGVNTGELFF.

DNA for the CDR3: TGTGCCAGCAGTTTATCGAGGTATAGCAATCAGCCCCAGCATTTT. Translated: CASSLSRYSNQPQHF. This chain connects TRBV27 to TRBJ1-5; D gene unclear. CDR1 is MNHEY, CDR2 SMNVEV, per germline (reference sequence). V was cut by 0 bases and J by 0 bases, with 6 bases left in between. This CDR3 has 15 residues.

In nucleotides, the CDR3 is TGTGCCAGCAGTTCTCCAGGGTGGGAGCAGTACTTC. It yields the protein CASSSPGWEQYF. The J gene is TRBJ2-7, the V gene TRBV27, with D possibly TRBD1 on 5 matching bases. Germline V gene data show CDR1 as MNHEY and CDR2 as SMNVEV (reference sequence). This CDR3 contains 12 residues. V was trimmed by 4 bases and J by 7 bases, leaving 11 bases between them.

CDR3 residues: CASRGSYNEQFF. The DNA for the CDR3 is TGTGCCAGCAGGGGCAGCTACAATGAGCAGTTCTTC. The chain couples TRBV2 to TRBJ2-1; D gene unclear. This CDR3 region has 12 residues. V was clipped by 6 bases and J by 3 bases, with 6 bases between them. The germline gives CDR1 SNHLY, CDR2 FYNNEI.